This is a list of T cell receptor beta chains from one sample in a study of T cell responses to AZD1222 COVID-19 vaccine. Sequencing was performed with immunoSEQ multiplex PCR; in TCRdb, only in-frame clones are kept and a portion is missing. Altogether some 90,000 clones are present, around 90% being singletons, with the ten largest covering around 17%. Source: peripheral blood, taken on day 0 of AZD1222 vaccination. The receptors were gathered from an adult in good health. The CDR3 runs from the conserved cysteine through the conserved F or W. Fields, in order: V gene, clone size, D gene, J gene, CDR3 DNA, CDR3 protein. A D gene is named only where the DNA matches it firmly. Where a row states a size, it is once, few, many or the class of an expanded clone; other rows omit it.

>TRBV27|-|-|TRBJ1-6
TGTGCCAGCAGTCCAAGTCCTGGGACTTCCAATTCACCCCTCCACTTT
CASSPSPGTSNSPLHF
>TRBV2|-|-|TRBJ2-7
TGTGCCAGCAGTGAAAACGTAGGAACGCAGTACTTC
CASSENVGTQYF
>TRBV18|-|-|TRBJ2-1
TGTGCCAGCTCACCAAGTTGGCTAGCTGGCAATGAGCAGTTCTTC
CASSPSWLAGNEQFF
>TRBV5-5|once|-|TRBJ2-3
TGTGCCAGCAGCTTCTTTCGTGGTTCCAGGGGCACAGATACGCAGTATTTT
CASSFFRGSRGTDTQYF
>TRBV3-1/TRBV3-2|-|-|TRBJ2-7
TGTGCCAGCAGCCAAGAACGGGCCCGATCCTACGAGCAGTACTTC
CASSQERARSYEQYF
>TRBV11-2|few|TRBD2|TRBJ2-3
TGTGCCAGCAGCTTTCCCAGACTAGCCCCCACCGGGGATACGCAGTATTTT
CASSFPRLAPTGDTQYF
>TRBV27|-|-|TRBJ1-5
TGTGCCAGCAGCCCCCGGGGAGGCATCAATCAGCCCCAGCATTTT
CASSPRGGINQPQHF
>TRBV6-1|-|-|TRBJ1-1
TGTGCCAGCAGTGATCTGCCGGGAGCTTTCTTT
CASSDLPGAFF
>TRBV7-2|-|-|TRBJ1-2
TGTGCCAGCAGCTTAGGGGGGGATAACTATGGCTACACCTTC
CASSLGGDNYGYTF
>TRBV7-9|-|TRBD1|TRBJ2-7
TGTGCCAGCAGCCGGGGGACAGGGAGCTACGAGCAGTACTTC
CASSRGTGSYEQYF
>TRBV9|-|-|TRBJ1-2
TGTGCCAGCAGCCCCGACAGTTTAGGCTATGGCTACACCTTC
CASSPDSLGYGYTF
>TRBV5-1|-|TRBD1|TRBJ1-1
TGCGCCAGCAGCCCACGAGAGACAGGGGGGAACACTGAAGCTTTCTTT
CASSPRETGGNTEAFF
>TRBV5-3|-|-|TRBJ2-2
TGTGCCAGAAGCTTGTGCCATCACAGGGCGCAAACCGGGGAGCTGTTTTTT
CARSLCHHRAQTGELFF
>TRBV5-1|-|TRBD2|TRBJ2-7
TGCGCCAGCAGCTTGGAACTAGCGGGAGTATTCCACGAGCAGTACTTC
CASSLELAGVFHEQYF
>TRBV15|-|-|TRBJ1-2
TGTGCCACCAGCAGAGTTAACACCCATGGCTACACCTTC
CATSRVNTHGYTF
>TRBV29-1|-|-|TRBJ2-1
TGCAGCGTTGAGGACTACAATGAGCAGTTCTTC
CSVEDYNEQFF
>TRBV11-1|-|-|TRBJ1-1
TGTGCCAGCAGCTCGACAGGCTCCGGGGCTTTCTTT
CASSSTGSGAFF
>TRBV9|-|TRBD1|TRBJ1-2
TGTGCCAGCAGCGCTCCGGGACAGGGGACGAGCTTGGGGGGCTATGGCTACACCTTC
CASSAPGQGTSLGGYGYTF
>TRBV12-3/TRBV12-4|-|-|TRBJ2-1
TGTGCCAGCAGTTTAAACAGGTATCATCAGTTCTTC
CASSLNRYHQFF
>TRBV18|-|-|TRBJ1-5
TGTGCCAGCTCAGCAGCAGTCGCCAATCAGCCCCAGCATTTT
CASSAAVANQPQHF
>TRBV28|-|-|TRBJ1-2
TGTGCCAGCAGTTTATTCTCGGGTTACCAGGGACTCATTAACTATGGCTACACCTTC
CASSLFSGYQGLINYGYTF
>TRBV3-1/TRBV3-2|-|-|TRBJ1-2
TGTGCCAGCAGCCAACCAACAGGGAACTATGGCTACACCTTC
CASSQPTGNYGYTF
>TRBV5-8|few|TRBD2|TRBJ2-3
TGTGCCAGCAGCTTGAAGCTAGCGGGAGGCACAGATACGCAGTATTTT
CASSLKLAGGTDTQYF
>TRBV7-9|-|TRBD2|TRBJ2-1
TGTGCCAGCAGCCCCCGACTAGCGGGTGGGATGGGCAATGAGCAGTTCTTC
CASSPRLAGGMGNEQFF
>TRBV6-2/TRBV6-3|once|-|TRBJ1-5
TGTGCCAGCAGCTGGGGCGGGGCTTATGTGCAGCCCCAGCATTTT
CASSWGGAYVQPQHF
>TRBV6-5|-|-|TRBJ2-1
TGTGCCAGCAGTTACAGGGGAGAGAACAATGAGCAGTTCTTC
CASSYRGENNEQFF
>TRBV9|-|-|TRBJ2-1
TGTGCCAGCAGCGTCTACTATAGCGGTTACCACAATGAGCAGTTCTTC
CASSVYYSGYHNEQFF